Listed below are T cell receptor beta chains from one sample, sequenced in a study of vaccination and CD4 T cells after COVID-19. These receptors lack a known antigen. TCRdb reanalysed the PCR reads using MiXCR and keeps one entry per CDR3 protein. Here the sample spans around 10,000 distinct CDR3 sequences, over 45% being singletons. Sequences were obtained from CD4+ T cells from blood, cultured in vitro. These receptor sequences come from a human donor who had recovered from COVID-19. Both conserved end residues are part of each CDR3. The D gene is left open where the match is weak. A clone size is listed for some rows: how often the clone was seen (once, few, many), or a class if it is expanded.

j_call cdr3_length clone_size d_call v_call cdr3_aa cdr3_nt
TRBJ1-3 16 - - TRBV20-1 CSARERGTYSGNTIYF TGCAGTGCTAGAGAACGAGGGACCTATTCAGGAAACACCATATATTTT
TRBJ1-2 14 - TRBD1 TRBV3-1 CASRRMGQGYGYTF TGTGCCAGCAGGCGAATGGGACAGGGATATGGCTACACCTTC
TRBJ2-5 19 - TRBD1 TRBV23-1 CASSQSGGDRAGPEETQYF TGCGCCAGCAGTCAATCGGGGGGGGACAGGGCTGGCCCGGAAGAGACCCAGTACTTC
TRBJ2-7 15 - - TRBV11-2 CASSLVLGATYEQYF TGTGCCAGCAGCTTAGTACTAGGGGCAACCTACGAGCAGTACTTC
TRBJ2-3 16 medium-sized - TRBV5-3 CARSPKGAGITDTQYF TGTGCCAGAAGCCCCAAGGGGGCGGGGATCACAGATACGCAGTATTTT
TRBJ2-2 11 - - TRBV2 CASSGTGELFF TGTGCCAGCAGTGGAACCGGGGAGCTGTTTTTT
TRBJ2-6 17 - - TRBV11-2 CASSLGPRGSGANVLTF TGTGCCAGCAGCTTGGGTCCCAGGGGTTCTGGGGCCAACGTCCTGACTTTC
TRBJ2-2 14 once TRBD1 TRBV19 CASSDRAATGELFF TGTGCCAGTAGCGACAGGGCGGCCACCGGGGAGCTGTTTTTT
TRBJ2-3 16 - TRBD2 TRBV24-1 CATSDRTSGEMDTQYF TGTGCCACCAGTGATCGGACTAGCGGCGAAATGGATACGCAGTATTTT
TRBJ1-2 12 - - TRBV19 CASSMMGYGYTF TGTGCCAGTAGTATGATGGGTTATGGCTACACCTTC
TRBJ1-1 13 - TRBD1 TRBV9 CASSHNRGTEAFF TGTGCCAGCAGCCATAACAGGGGGACTGAAGCTTTCTTT
TRBJ2-3 15 few TRBD2 TRBV20-1 CSAQLAGGPADTQYF TGCAGTGCACAACTAGCGGGGGGGCCGGCAGATACGCAGTATTTT
TRBJ2-1 15 - - TRBV19 CASSQSGTHHNEQFF TGTGCCAGTAGCCAGTCCGGGACACATCACAATGAGCAGTTCTTC
TRBJ2-7 15 few TRBD2 TRBV25-1 CASSGLGTSSYEQYF TGTGCCAGCAGTGGTTTAGGGACTAGCTCCTACGAGCAGTACTTC
TRBJ2-7 17 - TRBD1 TRBV5-1 CASSWNSGTGAPYEQYF TGCGCCAGCAGCTGGAACTCCGGGACAGGGGCCCCCTACGAGCAGTACTTC
TRBJ2-5 15 - - TRBV7-2 CASSLGGGIEETQYF TGTGCCAGCAGCCTAGGGGGGGGAATTGAAGAGACCCAGTACTTC
TRBJ2-7 14 - - TRBV5-4 CASSLVGVRDEQYF TGTGCCAGCAGCTTGGTTGGGGTTCGGGACGAGCAGTACTTC
TRBJ1-2 14 - - TRBV2 CASSERGRTYGYTF TGTGCCAGCAGTGAGCGAGGGAGAACCTATGGCTACACCTTC
TRBJ1-6 15 few TRBD1 TRBV30 CAWRAQTGINSPLHF TGTGCCTGGAGGGCCCAGACAGGGATCAATTCACCCCTCCACTTT
TRBJ2-7 15 - - TRBV5-1 CASSPVGDGRYEQYF TGCGCCAGCAGCCCCGTGGGGGACGGACGCTACGAGCAGTACTTC
TRBJ1-4 15 - TRBD1 TRBV2 CASSRLDRGGEKLFF TGTGCCAGCAGTCGTTTGGACAGGGGTGGCGAAAAACTGTTTTTT
TRBJ1-2 14 - TRBD1 TRBV5-1 CASSLAGQNYGYTF TGCGCCAGCAGCTTGGCGGGACAGAACTATGGCTACACCTTC
TRBJ1-2 16 - TRBD1 TRBV30 CAWSRKGTGGDYGYTF TGTGCCTGGAGTAGGAAAGGGACAGGGGGCGACTATGGCTACACCTTC
TRBJ2-3 16 - - TRBV6-1 CASSFPVAEGTDTQYF TGTGCCAGCAGCTTCCCGGTAGCGGAGGGGACAGATACGCAGTATTTT
TRBJ2-7 17 few - TRBV15 CATSRDDFLGRSYEQYF TGTGCCACCAGCAGGGATGACTTTTTAGGCAGATCCTACGAGCAGTACTTC
TRBJ2-2 15 few TRBD2 TRBV27 CASTGLAGNTGELFF TGTGCCAGCACCGGACTAGCGGGAAACACCGGGGAGCTGTTTTTT
TRBJ1-1 16 - - TRBV12-3/TRBV12-4 CASSLSYGRVTTEAFF TGTGCCAGCAGTTTATCTTATGGTAGGGTGACCACTGAAGCTTTCTTT
TRBJ1-5 16 few TRBD1 TRBV6-1 CASSTSARGRGQPQHF TGTGCCAGCAGCACTTCAGCGAGGGGGCGAGGACAGCCCCAGCATTTT